One sample yielded the 23 T cell receptor beta chains listed below, sequenced in a study of control samples from healthy donors and cancer patients. Sequencing used immunoSEQ multiplex PCR; TCRdb keeps in-frame clones, though not all of them. The sample contains some 34,000 clones, approximately 93% of which appear only once. The sample comprised PBMCs. The receptors stem from a man in his forties or fifties with colorectal cancer.

The V gene is TRBV2, the J gene TRBJ1-4; D is perhaps TRBD1 (6 bases). The germline V gene has CDR1 SNHLY and CDR2 FYNNEI. CDR3 length equals 15 residues. With 2 bases removed from V and 7 bases from J, the gap between germline ends came to 14 bases. The CDR3 region has the DNA TGTGCCAGCAGTGAAAGCGGGGGGCATGGTGAAAAACTGTTTTTT. Translating it yields CASSESGGHGEKLFF. The complete variable domain, with remaining parts taken from reference TRBV2 and TRBJ1-4, reads EPEVTQTPSHQVTQMGQEVILRCVPISNHLYFYWYRQILGQKVEFLVSFYNNEISEKSEIFDDQFSVERPDGSNFTLKIRSTKLEDSAMYFCASSESGGHGEKLFFGSGTQLSVL.

The chain links TRBV9 to TRBJ2-7; 8 bases fit TRBD1. CDR1 and CDR2 (germline): SGDLS, YYNGEE. This CDR3 region has 14 residues. Germline trimming cut 3 bases from V and 6 bases from J; bases unmatched to any gene: 8. CDR3 DNA: TGTGCCAGCAGCGAAACTCCACAGGGGGGCGAGCAGTACTTC. As protein: CASSETPQGGEQYF.

About this clone itself: This CDR3 fails to terminate in the conserved phenylalanine or tryptophan, so it likely reflects a read error. The V call is TRBV11-2, the J call TRBJ1-1; D is unresolved. The CDR3 sequence is 13 residues long. Germline CDR1 is SGHAT and CDR2 is FQNNGV. V shed 3 bases and J shed 10 bases, with 15 bases lying between them. The CDR3 loop is CASSLGREQVAFL. In nucleotides, the CDR3 is TGTGCCAGCAGCTTGGGAAGGGAACAAGTAGCTTTCCTT.

The chain has TRBV7-2 and TRBJ1-1, with D unclear. The CDR3 runs 15 residues. Per the germline V gene, CDR1 is SGHTA and CDR2 is FQGNSA. Trimming cost V 5 bases and J 0 bases, with 13 bases left between them. CDR3 residues: CASSPFTTVNTEAFF. The CDR3 DNA reads as TGTGCCAGCAGCCCATTTACAACAGTGAACACTGAAGCTTTCTTT.

In its sample, this clone was seen once. This rearrangement joins TRBV12-3 or TRBV12-4 to TRBJ1-2; D is unresolved. Trimming pared 2 bases from V and 11 bases from J, leaving 15 bases between. The CDR3 loop spans 13 amino acids. DNA for the CDR3: TGTGCCAGCAGTTTATTAGACCGAGTTTATTACACCTTC. Amino acid sequence: CASSLLDRVYYTF.

The rearrangement links TRBV7-9 to TRBJ1-2, with TRBD1 matching over 12 bases. CDR1 is SEHNR and CDR2 is FQNEAQ in the germline V gene (reference sequence). This CDR3 has 14 residues. The V segment lost 5 bases and the J segment 8 bases; nucleotides outside the gene matches: 6. The DNA of the CDR3 is TGTGCCAGCAGCCGGGACAGGGGGCAGGCAGGCTACACCTTC. This encodes CASSRDRGQAGYTF.

This chain connects TRBV12-2 to TRBJ2-1; the D call in the table, TRBD1, was not verified against the DNA. TRBV12-2 is assigned pseudogene status. The CDR3 totals 18 residues. The CDR3 bases are TGTGCAAGTCGCTTAGCGCTGGTCGAGGGGGCCCCCTACAATGAGCAGTTCTTC. Translated, it gives CASRLALVEGAPYNEQFF.

The chain uses TRBV7-9 and TRBJ1-4; D is perhaps TRBD1 (5 bases). The V and J ends lost 4 bases and 7 bases respectively, with 19 bases between them. The length of the CDR3 is 16 residues. Germline V gene sequence: CDR1 SEHNR, CDR2 FQNEAQ (reference sequence). This CDR3 is CASSSLPVRGLEKLFF. CDR3 nucleotides: TGTGCCAGCAGCTCGCTCCCGGTTAGGGGACTTGAAAAACTGTTTTTT.

This chain links TRBV10-3 with TRBJ2-1; D might be TRBD1 (5 bases). The CDR3 has 15 amino acids. Trimming stripped 6 bases from V and 2 bases from J, with 14 bases between. Germline V CDR1 and CDR2: ENHRY, SYGVKD. The CDR3 loop reads CAISGWQGTYNEQFF. The DNA of the CDR3 is TGTGCCATCAGCGGGTGGCAGGGAACCTACAATGAGCAGTTCTTC.

The rearrangement joins TRBV11-3 to TRBJ2-7; 8 nucleotides agree with TRBD1. CDR1 SGHNT and CDR2 YENEEA come from the germline V gene. Losses at the gene ends were 5 bases for V and 6 bases for J; bases not matched to a gene: 12. The CDR3 runs 15 residues. DNA for the CDR3: TGTGCCAGCAGCCTGCCGGGACAGGAAGATGGCGAGCAGTACTTC. This sequence encodes CASSLPGQEDGEQYF.

The chain carries TRBV21-1 and TRBJ1-1. TRBV21-1 counts as a pseudogene. This CDR3 spans 15 amino acids. CDR3 region: CASSKDGGVNTEAFF. The CDR3, as DNA: TGTGCCAGCAGCAAAGATGGGGGGGTGAACACTGAAGCTTTCTTT.

This rearrangement joins TRBV6-5 to TRBJ1-6; weak D call: TRBD1 (5 bases). The CDR3 is 14 amino acids. The germline V and J ends were trimmed by 0 bases and 13 bases, with 13 bases remaining between them. Germline V lookup: CDR1 MNHEY, CDR2 SVGAGI. In DNA, the CDR3 is TGTGCCAGCAGTTACTCGAAGGGGCGAGGGCCCCTCCACTTT. This sequence encodes CASSYSKGRGPLHF.

V usage is TRBV6-4 and J usage is TRBJ2-2; D is possibly TRBD1 (6 bases). Germline loops: CDR1 MRHNA, CDR2 SNTAGT. V lost 3 bases, J lost 4 bases, and 9 bases lay in between. This CDR3 comprises 14 residues. DNA for the CDR3: TGTGCCAGCAGTGAGGACAGCTCCACCGGGGAGCTGTTTTTT. Amino acid sequence: CASSEDSSTGELFF.

This rearrangement joins TRBV11-1 to TRBJ2-7; TRBD1 is a possible D gene (6 bases). This CDR3 is built from 15 residues. Germline CDR1 and CDR2: SGHAT and FQDESV (reference sequence). V gave up 0 bases and J gave up 2 bases, with 11 bases separating them. CDR3 residues: CASSLAGQTTYEQYF. The CDR3, as DNA: TGTGCCAGCAGCTTAGCTGGACAGACGACCTACGAGCAGTACTTC.

This clone is a singleton in its sample. The chain uses TRBV6-5 and TRBJ2-2, with a weak D call TRBD2 (6 bases). Trimming removed 9 bases at V and 3 bases at J, with 17 bases between. Per the germline V gene, CDR1 is MNHEY and CDR2 is SVGAGI. The CDR3 has 15 amino acids. CDR3 DNA: TGTGCCAGTCGAAGGACTACCGTTTACACCGGGGAGCTGTTTTTT. Amino acid sequence: CASRRTTVYTGELFF.

In its sample, this clone was seen once. The chain uses TRBV7-6 and TRBJ2-2; the D gene is possibly TRBD2 (5 bases). V dropped 1 base and J dropped 5 bases, with 8 bases sitting between them. The germline CDR1 and CDR2 sequences are SGHVS and FNYEAQ. The CDR3 consists of 14 residues. CDR3 bases: TGTGCCAGCAGCTTAGGCCCGGGGACCGGGGAGCTGTTTTTT. Translation: CASSLGPGTGELFF.

This clone appeared once. The V and J genes are TRBV2 and TRBJ1-2; no clear D gene. Germline V gives CDR1 SNHLY, CDR2 FYNNEI. This CDR3 has 12 amino acids. The germline V and J ends were trimmed by 5 bases and 6 bases, with 10 bases remaining between them. The CDR3 protein is CASSFRQNGYTF. In DNA form, the CDR3 reads TGTGCCAGCAGTTTTAGGCAGAATGGCTACACCTTC.

The chain combines TRBV24-1 with TRBJ2-2; 15 positions agree with TRBD2. CDR3 length equals 19 residues. Trimming removed 3 bases from V and 4 bases from J; junction bases left unmatched: 8. The germline gives CDR1 KGHDR, CDR2 SFDVKD. In DNA form, the CDR3 reads TGTGCCACCAGTGATACAGGACTAGCGGGGGGGCGCGGCACCGGGGAGCTGTTTTTT. It yields the protein CATSDTGLAGGRGTGELFF.

This chain links TRBV4-3 with TRBJ1-2; D might be TRBD1 (6 bases). The V gene lost 1 base and the J gene lost 4 bases, with 13 bases spanning the gap. This CDR3 is built from 15 residues. The V gene's germline CDR1 is LGHNA and CDR2 YSLEER. The DNA for the CDR3 is TGCGCCAGCAGCCAAGCGTGGGGACAAATCTATGGCTACACCTTC. This gives the protein CASSQAWGQIYGYTF.

The chain combines TRBV11-2 with TRBJ2-1; a possible D gene is TRBD1 (5 bases). Trimming left V 5 bases short and J 6 bases short, with 8 bases between. The CDR3 is 12 amino acids. CDR1 and CDR2 from the germline V gene are SGHAT and FQNNGV. CDR3 in DNA: TGTGCCAGCAGCCCTGGGGCCAATGAGCAGTTCTTC. Translation: CASSPGANEQFF.

The CDR3 DNA is TGTGCCAGCAGCTTAGACAGGGCAAGTGGGGAGCTGTTTTTT. It translates to CASSLDRASGELFF. The chain couples TRBV11-2 to TRBJ2-2; the D gene is possibly TRBD1 (5 bases). The CDR3 runs to 14 residues. Per germline, CDR1 SGHAT and CDR2 FQNNGV. V was shortened by 0 bases and J by 8 bases, with 10 bases between the two germline ends.

The chain uses TRBV5-1 and TRBJ2-2, with 8 nucleotides matching TRBD1. From germline, CDR1 is SGHRS and CDR2 YFSETQ. This CDR3 has 13 residues. V lost 8 bases and J lost 5; bases outside the gene matches: 5. The DNA of the CDR3 is TGCGCCAGTACCAGACAGGGGACCGGGGAGCTGTTTTTT. This encodes CASTRQGTGELFF.

The chain employs TRBV11-2 and TRBJ1-5, with D uncertain. V was clipped by 3 bases and J by 9 bases, with 9 bases between them. The CDR3 has 12 residues. Germline CDR1 and CDR2: SGHAT and FQNNGV. Here the CDR3 DNA reads TGTGCCAGCAGCTTTCAAGAGGGGCCCCAGCATTTT. Translation gives CASSFQEGPQHF. The whole variable domain, remainder taken from reference TRBV11-2 and TRBJ1-5, is EAGVAQSPRYKIIEKRQSVAFWCNPISGHATLYWYQQILGQGPKLLIQFQNNGVVDDSQLPKDRFSAERLKGVDSTLKIQPAKLEDSAVYLCASSFQEGPQHFGDGTRLSIL.